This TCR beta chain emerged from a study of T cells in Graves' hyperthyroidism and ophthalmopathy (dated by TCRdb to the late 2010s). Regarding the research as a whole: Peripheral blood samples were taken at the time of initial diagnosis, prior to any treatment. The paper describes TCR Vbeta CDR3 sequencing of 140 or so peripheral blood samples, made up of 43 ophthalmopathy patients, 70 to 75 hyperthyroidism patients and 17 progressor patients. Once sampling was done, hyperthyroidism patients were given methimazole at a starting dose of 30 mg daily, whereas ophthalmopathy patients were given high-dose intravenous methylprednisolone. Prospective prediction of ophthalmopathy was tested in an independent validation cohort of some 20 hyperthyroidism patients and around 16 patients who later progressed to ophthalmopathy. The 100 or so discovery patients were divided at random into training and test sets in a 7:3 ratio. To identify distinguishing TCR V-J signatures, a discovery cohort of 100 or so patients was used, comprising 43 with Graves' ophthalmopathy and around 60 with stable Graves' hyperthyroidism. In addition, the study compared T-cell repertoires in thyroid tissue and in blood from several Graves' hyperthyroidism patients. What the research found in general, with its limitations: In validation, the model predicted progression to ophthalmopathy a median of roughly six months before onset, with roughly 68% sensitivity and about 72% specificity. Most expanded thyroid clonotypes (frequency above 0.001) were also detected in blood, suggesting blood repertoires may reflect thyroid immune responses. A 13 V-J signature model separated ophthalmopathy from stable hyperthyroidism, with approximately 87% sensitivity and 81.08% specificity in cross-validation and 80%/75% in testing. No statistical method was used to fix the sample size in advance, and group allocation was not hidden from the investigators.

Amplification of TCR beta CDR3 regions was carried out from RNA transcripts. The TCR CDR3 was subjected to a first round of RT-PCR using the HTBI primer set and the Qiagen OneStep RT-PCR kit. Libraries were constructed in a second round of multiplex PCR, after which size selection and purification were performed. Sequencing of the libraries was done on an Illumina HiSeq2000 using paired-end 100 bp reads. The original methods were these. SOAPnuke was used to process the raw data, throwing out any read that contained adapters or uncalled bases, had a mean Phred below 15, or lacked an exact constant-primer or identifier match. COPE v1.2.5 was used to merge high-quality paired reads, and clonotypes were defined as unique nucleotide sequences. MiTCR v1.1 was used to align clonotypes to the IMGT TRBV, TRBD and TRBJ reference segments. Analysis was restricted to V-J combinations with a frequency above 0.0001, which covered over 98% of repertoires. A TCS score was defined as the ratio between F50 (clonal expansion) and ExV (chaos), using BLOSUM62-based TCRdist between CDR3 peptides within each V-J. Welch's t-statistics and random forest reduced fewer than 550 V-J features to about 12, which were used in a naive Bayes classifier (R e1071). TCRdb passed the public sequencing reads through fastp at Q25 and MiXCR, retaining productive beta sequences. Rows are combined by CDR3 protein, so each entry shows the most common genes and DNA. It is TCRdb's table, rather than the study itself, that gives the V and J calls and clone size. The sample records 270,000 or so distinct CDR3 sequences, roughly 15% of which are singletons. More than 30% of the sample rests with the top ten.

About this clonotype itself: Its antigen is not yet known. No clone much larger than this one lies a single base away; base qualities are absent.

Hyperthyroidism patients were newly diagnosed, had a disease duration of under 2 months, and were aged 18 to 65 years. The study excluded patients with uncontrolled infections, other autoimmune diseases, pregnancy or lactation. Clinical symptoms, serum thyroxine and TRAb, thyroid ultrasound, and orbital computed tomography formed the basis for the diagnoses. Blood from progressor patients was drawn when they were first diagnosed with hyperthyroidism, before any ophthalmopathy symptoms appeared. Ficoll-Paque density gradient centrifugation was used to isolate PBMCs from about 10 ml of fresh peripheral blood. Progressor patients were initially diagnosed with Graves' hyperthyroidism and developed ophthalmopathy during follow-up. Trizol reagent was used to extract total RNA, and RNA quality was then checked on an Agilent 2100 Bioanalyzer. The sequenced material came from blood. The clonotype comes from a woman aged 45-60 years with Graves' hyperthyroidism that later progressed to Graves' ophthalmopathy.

CDR3 protein: CASSLSLSKQYF. The nucleotide sequence reads as follows: TGTGCCAGCAGCCTATCACTGTCGAAGCAGTACTTC. The chain is made from TRBV14 and TRBJ2-7, with the D gene call left open. Between the V and J ends, shortened by 4 bases and 8 bases respectively, the junction contains 12 bases. Looking up the germline V gene yields CDR1 SGHDN and CDR2 FVKESK. Spanning cysteine to phenylalanine, the CDR3 consists of 12 amino acids. The kept DNA is CDR3 alone, 36 bases in frame from the first base.